The 28 T cell receptor beta chains below all came from one sample that was sequenced in a study of T cells in Graves' hyperthyroidism and ophthalmopathy. The investigators amplified TCR beta CDR3 regions from RNA transcripts. First-round RT-PCR of the TCR CDR3 relied on the HTBI primer set. TCRdb re-derived calls from the multiplex PCR reads in MiXCR, one entry per CDR3 protein. The repertoire has about 720,000 distinct CDR3 sequences, around 19% of them found once; the top ten carry around 15%. Material: blood. The receptors shown here come from a woman aged 45-59 years with Graves' hyperthyroidism that later progressed to Graves' ophthalmopathy.

The sample holds a few counts of this clonotype. This chain connects TRBV12-3 or TRBV12-4 to TRBJ2-1; D is unclear. Between the trimmed V and J ends, which lost 3 bases and 8 bases, there was a span of 5 bases. The CDR3 has 11 residues. CDR3 in DNA: TGTGCCAGCAGTTTTAATTATGAGCAGTTCTTC. It codes for CASSFNYEQFF.

In this sample, this clonotype turned up many times. The chain employs TRBV28 and TRBJ1-1; D is ambiguous. V lost 3 bases and J 1 base, leaving 9 bases between the germline ends. Germline assignment: CDR1 MDHEN and CDR2 SYDVKM. There are 14 residues in the CDR3. In DNA, the CDR3 is TGTGCCAGCAGTTTTAGTCTTGAGAACACTGAAGCTTTCTTT. As protein: CASSFSLENTEAFF.

Many counts were recorded for this clonotype. CDR3 amino acids: CASSVAPGGDYGYTF. CDR3 nucleotide sequence: TGTGCCAGCAGCGTAGCTCCAGGCGGGGACTATGGCTACACCTTC. This chain uses TRBV9 with TRBJ1-2; no reliable D call. CDR3 length equals 15 residues. CDR1 is SGDLS, CDR2 YYNGEE, per germline. V dropped 0 bases and J dropped 3 bases, with 12 bases sitting between them.

The chain is built from TRBV7-9 and TRBJ2-5; D gene uncertain. This CDR3 comprises 14 residues. Germline loops: CDR1 SEHNR, CDR2 FQNEAQ (reference sequence). Deletions cut 1 base from V and 7 bases from J, with 13 bases between. CDR3 nucleotides: TGTGCCAGCAGCTTAGGCACCTCTTTGGGGACCCAGTACTTC. Translation: CASSLGTSLGTQYF. The variable domain in full, with the rest retrieved from reference TRBV7-9 and TRBJ2-5, is DTGVSQNPRHKITKRGQNVTFRCDPISEHNRLYWYRQTLGQGPEFLTYFQNEAQLEKSRLLSDRFSAERPKGSFSTLEIQRTEQGDSAMYLCASSLGTSLGTQYFGPGTRLLVL.

The V call is TRBV20-1, the J call TRBJ1-2; 8 bases are shared with TRBD1. The CDR3 length is 17 residues. The germline V gene encodes CDR1 DFQATT and CDR2 SNEGSKA (reference sequence). J was trimmed by 0 bases and V by 7 bases; bases with no gene match: 16. The DNA of the CDR3 is TGCAGTGTTTACGATTTGACAGGGGAGGCAACTAACTATGGCTACACCTTC. It encodes CSVYDLTGEATNYGYTF.

The chain links TRBV5-1 to TRBJ2-3; 10 positions agree with TRBD2. In germline, CDR1 is SGHRS, CDR2 YFSETQ. The CDR3 contains 19 residues. After removal of 3 bases from V and 5 bases from J, the junction contained 18 bases not matched to a gene. CDR3: CASSSGPPAGGRIVDTQYF. The CDR3 bases are TGCGCCAGCAGCTCAGGCCCCCCAGCGGGGGGGCGGATAGTAGATACGCAGTATTTT.

J is TRBJ2-5 and V is TRBV20-1, with no clear D. Germline-derived CDR1 and CDR2 are DFQATT and SNEGSKA (reference sequence). The CDR3 runs to 13 residues. The ends were cut back, 3 bases at V and 5 bases at J, with 13 bases in the middle. The CDR3 coding sequence is TGCAGTGCTAGGGGCCGCTTAGGGGAGACCCAGTACTTC. It yields the protein CSARGRLGETQYF.

The table lists this clonotype with many counts. The V and J genes are TRBV3-1 and TRBJ2-7, with D hard to call. From germline, CDR1 is LGHDT and CDR2 YNNKEL (reference sequence). The CDR3 consists of 14 residues. V was cut by 1 base and J by 0 bases, with 7 bases left in between. The DNA for the CDR3 is TGTGCCAGCAGCCAAGGCGCAAGCTCCTACGAGCAGTACTTC. Its protein is CASSQGASSYEQYF.

This clonotype has more than one count but fewer than ten. The chain employs TRBV29-1 and TRBJ2-2, with TRBD2 as a possible D gene (6 bases). The CDR3 totals 16 residues. V was cut by 4 bases and J by 6 bases, with 21 bases left in between. CDR1 and CDR2 from the germline V gene are SQVTM and ANQGSEA. The CDR3 DNA follows: TGCAGCGTTGCCCGGGACTTTAAATCTGTAGCCGGGGAGCTGTTTTTT. Translating it yields CSVARDFKSVAGELFF.

In its sample, this clonotype was seen many times. The rearrangement joins TRBV20-1 to TRBJ2-5; 9 bases agree with TRBD2. Germline loops: CDR1 DFQATT, CDR2 SNEGSKA (reference sequence). This CDR3 contains 16 residues. Trimming cost V 4 bases and J 2 bases; bases outside gene matches: 11. The CDR3 DNA reads TGCAGTGCTACAGAGCGGGGGGTCGTAAATCAAGAGACCCAGTACTTC. Amino acid sequence: CSATERGVVNQETQYF.

The chain joins TRBV20-1 to TRBJ2-3, with TRBD2 matching over 10 bases. The CDR3 contains 14 residues. V lost 2 bases, J lost 3 bases, and 2 bases stayed unmatched. Germline lookup yields CDR1 DFQATT and CDR2 SNEGSKA (reference sequence). The CDR3 region has the DNA TGCAGTGCTAGACTAGCGGGGGAGACAGATACGCAGTATTTT. This gives the protein CSARLAGETDTQYF.

This clonotype showed up many times. The genes are TRBV12-3 or TRBV12-4 and TRBJ1-5, with D possibly matching TRBD1 (6 bases). V was pared by 6 bases and J by 4 bases, with 13 bases between. This CDR3 is built from 14 residues. CDR3 in DNA: TGTGCCAGCAGGAAGTTGGGGGCGAATCAGCCCCAGCATTTT. Its protein product is CASRKLGANQPQHF.

There are many counts of this clonotype. This chain links TRBV6-2 or TRBV6-3 with TRBJ2-3, with a possible D match to TRBD2 (6 bases). Trimming shortened V by 0 bases and J by 4 bases, and 8 bases separated the two germline ends. This CDR3 is built from 14 residues. Germline V gives CDR1 MNHEY, CDR2 SVGEGT. CDR3 nucleotide sequence: TGTGCCAGCAGTTACTCGAGCGGGTCAGATACGCAGTATTTT. Translation gives CASSYSSGSDTQYF.

Many counts were recorded for this clonotype. The chain couples TRBV18 to TRBJ1-2; D not certain. The V gene lost 3 bases and the J gene lost 10 bases, with 18 bases spanning the gap. The CDR3 loop spans 14 amino acids. The germline gives CDR1 KGHSH, CDR2 LQKENI. The CDR3 loop is CASSPDGNQLVYTF. The CDR3 DNA is TGTGCCAGCTCACCGGACGGGAACCAACTCGTCTACACCTTC. The variable domain in full, with the rest retrieved from reference TRBV18 and TRBJ1-2, is NAGVMQNPRHLVRRRGQEARLRCSPMKGHSHVYWYRQLPEEGLKFMVYLQKENIIDESGMPKERFSAEFPKEGPSILRIQQVVRGDSAAYFCASSPDGNQLVYTFGSGTRLTVV.

This clonotype was observed at least ten times. The chain links TRBV12-3 or TRBV12-4 to TRBJ1-1, with 7 bases matching TRBD1. The V and J ends lost 9 bases and 4 bases, in that order; junction bases with no gene match: 5. The CDR3 is 12 amino acids. CDR3 sequence: CASAGGATEAFF. The CDR3, as DNA: TGTGCCAGTGCAGGGGGGGCCACTGAAGCTTTCTTT.

The table lists this clonotype with a few counts. The CDR3 sequence is CASSFGGAVVTDTQYF. The CDR3 nucleotides are TGTGCCAGCAGTTTTGGGGGGGCAGTTGTCACAGATACGCAGTATTTT. The chain combines TRBV6-2 or TRBV6-3 with TRBJ2-3; TRBD2 is a possible D gene (7 bases). Germline CDR1 is MNHEY and CDR2 is SVGEGT. The germline V and J ends were trimmed by 4 bases and 2 bases, with 16 bases remaining between them. CDR3 length equals 16 residues.

The table lists this clonotype with many counts. The V call is TRBV20-1, the J call TRBJ1-2; 7 bases are a match to TRBD1. The V segment lost 4 bases and the J segment 7 bases; nucleotides outside the gene matches: 3. In germline, CDR1 is DFQATT, CDR2 SNEGSKA (reference sequence). The CDR3 consists of 11 residues. The DNA for the CDR3 is TGCAGTGCTACAGGGGGTCTTGGCTACACCTTC. It is translated as CSATGGLGYTF.

This clonotype was recorded at least ten times. The CDR3 nucleotides are TGCAGTGCTAGAGATCGTGTGGGCAGGGCCAGGGAAGCTTTCTTT. Encoded protein: CSARDRVGRAREAFF. This rearrangement joins TRBV20-1 to TRBJ1-1; TRBD1 might be the D (5 bases). The ends were cut back, 0 bases at V and 8 bases at J, with 19 bases in the middle. The CDR3 spans 15 residues. Per germline, CDR1 DFQATT and CDR2 SNEGSKA (reference sequence).

The chain recombines TRBV4-1 with TRBJ2-7, with D perhaps TRBD1 or TRBD2 (5 bases each). Germline lookup yields CDR1 MGHRA and CDR2 YSYEKL. With 0 bases removed from V and 3 bases from J, the gap between germline ends came to 12 bases. This CDR3 comprises 15 residues. CDR3 protein: CASSQELREFYEQYF. The CDR3 nucleotides read TGCGCCAGCAGCCAAGAACTCAGGGAGTTCTACGAGCAGTACTTC.

This clonotype was counted a few times. The rearrangement joins TRBV6-2 or TRBV6-3 to TRBJ2-5; TRBD2 agrees at 11 bases. Germline CDR1 is MNHEY and CDR2 is SVGEGT. Germline trimming cut 6 bases from V and 1 base from J; bases unmatched to any gene: 7. The CDR3 runs 16 residues. CDR3: CASRYASGGPQETQYF. CDR3 DNA sequence: TGTGCCAGCAGATACGCTAGCGGGGGGCCCCAAGAGACCCAGTACTTC.

This clonotype has ten or more counts. The chain carries TRBV3-1 and TRBJ1-2, with D tentatively TRBD1 (5 bases). The CDR3 has 14 amino acids. The germline V gene has CDR1 LGHDT and CDR2 YNNKEL (reference sequence). The V end lost 10 bases, the J end lost 3 bases, and 18 bases lay between the germline ends. CDR3 sequence: CATSRKDNYYGYTF. In nucleotides, the CDR3 is TGTGCCACCTCCCGCAAGGACAACTACTATGGCTACACCTTC.

This clonotype was counted at least ten times. J is TRBJ2-5 and V is TRBV6-1; D is ambiguous. Germline assignment: CDR1 MNHNS and CDR2 SASEGT. This CDR3 contains 14 residues. V was clipped by 2 bases and J by 0 bases, with 7 bases between them. This CDR3 is CASSETRYQETQYF. As DNA, the CDR3 is TGTGCCAGCAGTGAAACGCGGTACCAAGAGACCCAGTACTTC.

This CDR3 is CASVPRGTGQETQYF. DNA of the CDR3: TGTGCTAGTGTCCCTAGGGGAACGGGGCAAGAGACCCAGTACTTC. This chain connects TRBV12-5 to TRBJ2-5; either TRBD1 or TRBD2 may fit D (5 bases each). CDR1 is LGHNT, CDR2 FRNRAP, per germline. This CDR3 region has 15 residues. V was cut by 7 bases and J by 2 bases, with 17 bases left in between. Full variable domain (missing parts from reference TRBV12-5 and TRBJ2-5): DARVTQTPRHKVTEMGQEVTMRCQPILGHNTVFWYRQTMMQGLELLAYFRNRAPLDDSGMPKDRFSAEMPDATLATLKIQPSEPRDSAVYFCASVPRGTGQETQYFGPGTRLLVL.

The table lists this clonotype with a few counts. One end of the junction does not line up with germline, which may come from a read error. The gene calls are TRBV9 and TRBJ1-6; D is unresolved. Per the germline V gene, CDR1 is SGDLS and CDR2 is YYNGEE. The CDR3 contains 15 residues. CDR3 sequence: CAGSLRPNYNSPLHF. DNA of the CDR3: TGTGCCGGCAGCTTGCGGCCCAATTATAATTCACCCCTCCACTTT. Full variable domain (rest looked up from reference TRBV9 and TRBJ1-6): DSGVTQTPKHLITATGQRVTLRCSPRSGDLSVYWYQQSLDQGLQFLIQYYNGEERAKGNILERFSAQQFPDLHSELNLSSLELGDSALYFCAGSLRPNYNSPLHFGNGTRLTVT.

This clonotype has a count of ten or more. V is TRBV2 and J is TRBJ1-2, with a tentative D call TRBD1 (6 bases). Germline V CDR1 and CDR2: SNHLY, FYNNEI. With 2 bases removed from V and 3 bases from J, the gap between germline ends came to 16 bases. The length of the CDR3 is 16 residues. The CDR3 DNA reads as TGTGCCAGCAGTGAAAAACAGGGCCCGGGTTACTATGGCTACACCTTC. Translating it yields CASSEKQGPGYYGYTF.

Many counts were recorded for this clonotype. V is TRBV7-9 and J is TRBJ1-2, with D tentatively TRBD1 (6 bases). CDR1 is SEHNR and CDR2 is FQNEAQ in the germline V gene (reference sequence). The CDR3 contains 16 residues. Trimming stripped 3 bases from V and 0 bases from J, with 14 bases between. CDR3 bases: TGTGCCAGCAGCTTCAACCAGGACAGATCTAACTATGGCTACACCTTC. Its protein is CASSFNQDRSNYGYTF. The variable domain in full, completed from reference TRBV7-9 and TRBJ1-2, reads DTGVSQNPRHKITKRGQNVTFRCDPISEHNRLYWYRQTLGQGPEFLTYFQNEAQLEKSRLLSDRFSAERPKGSFSTLEIQRTEQGDSAMYLCASSFNQDRSNYGYTFGSGTRLTVV.

The gene calls are TRBV6-1 and TRBJ2-1; 9 bases fit TRBD1. CDR1 is MNHNS, CDR2 SASEGT, per germline. The junction had 13 bases not matched to a gene; V was cut back by 6 bases and J by 4 bases. The CDR3 extends over 17 amino acids. The CDR3 reads CASRQYPGQGRYNEQFF. In DNA, the CDR3 is TGTGCCAGCAGGCAATATCCGGGACAGGGTCGATACAATGAGCAGTTCTTC.

This clonotype appeared many times. This rearrangement joins TRBV7-2 to TRBJ1-1; D is possibly TRBD1 (6 bases). The length of the CDR3 is 14 residues. Germline V lookup: CDR1 SGHTA, CDR2 FQGNSA. V dropped 5 bases and J dropped 0 bases, with 10 bases sitting between them. The CDR3 loop reads CASSTQGMNTEAFF. DNA for the CDR3: TGTGCCAGCAGCACACAGGGTATGAACACTGAAGCTTTCTTT.